The T cell receptor (beta chain) under discussion was sequenced for a study of cytomegalovirus exposure and HLA in healthy donors. The CDR3 sequence is 13 residues long. CDR1 SNHLY and CDR2 FYNNEI come from the germline V gene. The V segment lost 6 bases and the J segment 5 bases; nucleotides outside the gene matches: 3. Primers for the PCR totalled 60 Vbeta and 13 Jbeta. Sequencing was performed with immunoSEQ multiplex PCR; in TCRdb, only in-frame clones are kept and a portion is missing. The table has about 270,000 clones, under 80% seen once. The clonotype originates from a female donor in good health and CMV-seronegative. The rearrangement uses TRBV2 and TRBJ2-1; 8 positions agree with TRBD1. The sample consisted of PBMCs. The CDR3 here is CASRPQGDNEQFF. The CDR3, as DNA: TGTGCCAGCAGACCACAGGGGGACAATGAGCAGTTCTTC. Variable domain in full (rest from reference TRBV2 and TRBJ2-1): EPEVTQTPSHQVTQMGQEVILRCVPISNHLYFYWYRQILGQKVEFLVSFYNNEISEKSEIFDDQFSVERPDGSNFTLKIRSTKLEDSAMYFCASRPQGDNEQFFGPGTRLTVL.